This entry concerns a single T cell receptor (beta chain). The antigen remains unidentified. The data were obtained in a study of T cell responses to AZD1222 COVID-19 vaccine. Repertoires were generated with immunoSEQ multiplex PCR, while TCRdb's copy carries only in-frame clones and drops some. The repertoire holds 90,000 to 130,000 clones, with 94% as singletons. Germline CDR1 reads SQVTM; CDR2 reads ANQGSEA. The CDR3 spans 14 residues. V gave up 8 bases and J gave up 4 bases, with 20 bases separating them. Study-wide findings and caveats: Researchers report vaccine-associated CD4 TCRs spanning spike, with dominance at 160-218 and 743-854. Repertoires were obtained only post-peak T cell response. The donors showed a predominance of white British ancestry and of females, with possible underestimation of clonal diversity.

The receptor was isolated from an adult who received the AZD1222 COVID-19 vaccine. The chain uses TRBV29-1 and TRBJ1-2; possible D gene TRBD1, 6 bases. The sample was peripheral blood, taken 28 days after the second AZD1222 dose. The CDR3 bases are TGCAGCCTATGGGAACAGGGAAACCCCTATGGCTACACCTTC. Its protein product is CSLWEQGNPYGYTF.